Listed below are T cell receptor beta chains from one sample, sequenced in a study of shared clonotypes between healthy human individuals. Clones were read by immunoSEQ multiplex PCR, and TCRdb kept only the in-frame ones, dropping some. Of under 600,000 clones in the sample, around three quarters are singletons; the top ten hold 12%. The sequenced material came from PBMCs. The receptor set was obtained from a woman between 40 and 50 years old in good health. Some clones in this sample may be carry-over from other donors' samples. CDR3s include the opening cysteine and the closing phenylalanine or tryptophan. A D gene is named only where the DNA matches it firmly. Clone size, where shown, is once, few, many, or a class for clones that have expanded.

J gene: TRBJ2-7
D gene: TRBD1
V gene: TRBV5-4
clone size: .
CDR3 DNA: TGTGCCAGCAGCTTGGCCGGGACAGGTTCCTACGAGCAGTACTTC
CDR3 protein: CASSLAGTGSYEQYF

J gene: TRBJ2-6
D gene: .
V gene: TRBV29-1
clone size: .
CDR3 DNA: TGCAGCGTACAGACTGGGGCCAACGTCCTGACTTTC
CDR3 protein: CSVQTGANVLTF

J gene: TRBJ1-5
D gene: .
V gene: TRBV27
clone size: .
CDR3 DNA: TGTGCCAGCAGTTTATTAAAGGGAAGCAATCAGCCCCAGCATTTT
CDR3 protein: CASSLLKGSNQPQHF

J gene: TRBJ1-5
D gene: .
V gene: TRBV4-2
clone size: .
CDR3 DNA: TGTGCCAGCAGCCAAGATAACGATCAGCCCCAGCATTTT
CDR3 protein: CASSQDNDQPQHF

J gene: TRBJ1-2
D gene: .
V gene: TRBV14
clone size: .
CDR3 DNA: TGTGCCAGCACCCCAATGGCCAAAAAAAACAGGGATGGCTACACCTTC
CDR3 protein: CASTPMAKKNRDGYTF

J gene: TRBJ1-2
D gene: .
V gene: TRBV5-1
clone size: .
CDR3 DNA: TGCGCCAGCAGCTTGGATGCAGGCGGCTATGGCTACACCTTC
CDR3 protein: CASSLDAGGYGYTF

J gene: TRBJ1-1
D gene: .
V gene: TRBV6-5
clone size: .
CDR3 DNA: TGTGCCAGCAGGAACAACAGGGCTTCGACTGAAGCTTTCTTT
CDR3 protein: CASRNNRASTEAFF

J gene: TRBJ1-2
D gene: TRBD1
V gene: TRBV7-8
clone size: many
CDR3 DNA: TGTGCCAGCAGCCGAAGTTGGGACAGGGTTAACTATGGCTACACCTTC
CDR3 protein: CASSRSWDRVNYGYTF

J gene: TRBJ2-7
D gene: TRBD2
V gene: TRBV28
clone size: once
CDR3 DNA: TGTGCCAGCGGAGGACTAGCGGGAGTGCCCGAGCAGTACTTC
CDR3 protein: CASGGLAGVPEQYF

J gene: TRBJ2-7
D gene: .
V gene: TRBV27
clone size: many
CDR3 DNA: TGTGCCAGCAGTTCGGGCTACGAGCAGTACTTC
CDR3 protein: CASSSGYEQYF

J gene: TRBJ2-1
D gene: .
V gene: TRBV7-3
clone size: .
CDR3 DNA: TGTGCCAGCAGCAAGCTCGCCAGCTCCTACAATGAGCAGTTCTTC
CDR3 protein: CASSKLASSYNEQFF

J gene: TRBJ2-5
D gene: .
V gene: TRBV6-5
clone size: .
CDR3 DNA: TGTGCCAGCAGTTACTCGGGAAGCAAAGAGACCCAGTACTTC
CDR3 protein: CASSYSGSKETQYF

J gene: TRBJ2-3
D gene: .
V gene: TRBV2
clone size: .
CDR3 DNA: TGTGCCAGCAAAAGAGGTGGAAGTCTAGGCACAGATACGCAGTATTTT
CDR3 protein: CASKRGGSLGTDTQYF

J gene: TRBJ2-3
D gene: .
V gene: TRBV4-3
clone size: .
CDR3 DNA: TGCGCCAGCAGCTGGGACAACACAGATACGCAGTATTTT
CDR3 protein: CASSWDNTDTQYF

J gene: TRBJ1-5
D gene: .
V gene: TRBV6-1
clone size: .
CDR3 DNA: TGTGCCAGCAGTGAAGGGGCCCATCAGCCCCAGCATTTT
CDR3 protein: CASSEGAHQPQHF

J gene: TRBJ2-7
D gene: .
V gene: TRBV30
clone size: .
CDR3 DNA: TGTGCCTGGAGTGGGGGACAAGGAATTCCATACGAGCAGTACTTC
CDR3 protein: CAWSGGQGIPYEQYF

J gene: TRBJ1-2
D gene: TRBD1
V gene: TRBV28
clone size: many
CDR3 DNA: TGTGCCAGCAGGGCCGGGACAGATTACGGCTACACCTTC
CDR3 protein: CASRAGTDYGYTF

J gene: TRBJ2-2
D gene: .
V gene: TRBV5-4
clone size: .
CDR3 DNA: TGTGCCAGCAGCTTGGGTGCGAAGGGCGCGGACACCGGGGAGCTGTTTTTT
CDR3 protein: CASSLGAKGADTGELFF

J gene: TRBJ2-7
D gene: TRBD2
V gene: TRBV6-5
clone size: .
CDR3 DNA: TGTGCCAGCAGTTCGACTAGCGGAGGGCAGTACTTC
CDR3 protein: CASSSTSGGQYF

J gene: TRBJ1-1
D gene: TRBD1
V gene: TRBV4-2
clone size: .
CDR3 DNA: TGTGCCAGCAGCCCGGACAGGGGGAACACTGAAGCTTTCTTT
CDR3 protein: CASSPDRGNTEAFF

J gene: TRBJ2-2
D gene: .
V gene: TRBV11-3
clone size: once
CDR3 DNA: TGTGCCAGCAGCTTAGGGGAGCTGTTTTTT
CDR3 protein: CASSLGELFF

J gene: TRBJ2-3
D gene: TRBD2
V gene: TRBV15
clone size: .
CDR3 DNA: TGTGCCACCAGTTTGGCTAGCGGGAGTGGTACGCAGTATTTT
CDR3 protein: CATSLASGSGTQYF

J gene: TRBJ2-1
D gene: .
V gene: TRBV6-1
clone size: .
CDR3 DNA: TGTGCCAGCACCGGATACAATGAGCAGTTCTTC
CDR3 protein: CASTGYNEQFF

J gene: TRBJ2-5
D gene: .
V gene: TRBV5-6
clone size: .
CDR3 DNA: TGTGCCAGCAGCAGGACGGAAGAGACCCAGTACTTC
CDR3 protein: CASSRTEETQYF

J gene: TRBJ2-2
D gene: .
V gene: TRBV5-6
clone size: few
CDR3 DNA: TGTGCCAGCAGCCGTCCACAGGGTAGGGACACCGGGGAGCTGTTTTTT
CDR3 protein: CASSRPQGRDTGELFF

J gene: TRBJ2-2
D gene: .
V gene: TRBV7-9
clone size: .
CDR3 DNA: TGTGCCAGCAGCTATTTAGGCGGGGAGCTGTTTTTT
CDR3 protein: CASSYLGGELFF

J gene: TRBJ2-6
D gene: .
V gene: TRBV5-6
clone size: .
CDR3 DNA: TGTGCCAGCAGCTTGGTTAGATCTGGGGCCAACGTCCTGACTTTC
CDR3 protein: CASSLVRSGANVLTF

J gene: TRBJ2-5
D gene: TRBD2
V gene: TRBV2
clone size: .
CDR3 DNA: TGTGCCAGCCACCGGGAGGGTGGCTTGGCCCAGTACTTC
CDR3 protein: CASHREGGLAQYF

J gene: TRBJ2-1
D gene: TRBD1
V gene: TRBV28
clone size: few
CDR3 DNA: TGTGCCAGCAGTTTTGTAGACAGGGGCCTTGAGCAGTTCTTC
CDR3 protein: CASSFVDRGLEQFF